This passage covers 12 T cell receptor beta chains from one sample sequenced in a study of beta chain features in type 1 diabetes. Study conclusions and caveats: People with Type 1 diabetes carried modestly yet significantly shorter TCRB CDR3s in all four CD4+ subsets.

Expressed TCRB transcripts were sequenced, since all the RNA that had been isolated was reverse transcribed. Here immunoSEQ multiplex PCR was the method, and the copy in TCRdb shows in-frame clones only, minus some. The table lists about 150,000 clones, 9% to 12% of them singletons. The antigens for these receptors are not known. The sequenced sample was central memory CD4+ T cells from blood. The source is a man aged 25 to 40 with type 1 diabetes.

The chain has TRBV29-1 and TRBJ2-2; the D is unclear. From germline, CDR1 is SQVTM and CDR2 ANQGSEA. The CDR3 totals 11 residues. Between the trimmed V and J ends, which lost 4 bases and 3 bases, there was a span of 3 bases. As DNA, the CDR3 is TGCAGCGTTGCTGACACCGGGGAGCTGTTTTTT. It is translated as CSVADTGELFF.

This chain connects TRBV5-1 to TRBJ2-6, with 11 bases fitting TRBD2. J was trimmed by 0 bases and V by 4 bases; bases with no gene match: 9. From germline, CDR1 is SGHRS and CDR2 YFSETQ. The CDR3 sequence is 19 residues long. The CDR3 DNA follows: TGCGCCAGCAGCGCCCGCCCACTAGCGGGGGCCTCTGGGGCCAACGTCCTGACTTTC. Amino acid sequence: CASSARPLAGASGANVLTF. The variable domain in full, completed from reference TRBV5-1 and TRBJ2-6, reads KAGVTQTPRYLIKTRGQQVTLSCSPISGHRSVSWYQQTPGQGLQFLFEYFSETQRNKGNFPGRFSGRQFSNSRSEMNVSTLELGDSALYLCASSARPLAGASGANVLTFGAGSRLTVL.

This clone has a count of ten or more. The genes are TRBV7-2 and TRBJ2-3, with TRBD2 as a possible D gene (5 bases). The V and J ends lost 3 bases and 3 bases respectively, with 7 bases between them. The germline V gene has CDR1 SGHTA and CDR2 FQGNSA. The CDR3 spans 13 residues. The CDR3 DNA follows: TGTGCCAGCAGCTTGGACTTGACAGATACGCAGTATTTT. Residues: CASSLDLTDTQYF.

The chain is built from TRBV29-1 and TRBJ2-7; maybe TRBD1 (6 bases). CDR3 length equals 16 residues. The germline V and J ends were trimmed by 4 bases and 0 bases, with 19 bases remaining between them. The germline CDR1 and CDR2 sequences are SQVTM and ANQGSEA. The CDR3 sequence: CSVAEQGRLSSYEQYF. CDR3 sequence (DNA): TGCAGCGTTGCAGAACAGGGACGTCTCAGCTCCTACGAGCAGTACTTC.

The V call is TRBV6-5, the J call TRBJ2-7, with no clear D. Germline-derived CDR1 and CDR2 are MNHEY and SVGAGI. The V end lost 4 bases, the J end lost 2 bases, and 9 bases lay between the germline ends. The CDR3 totals 13 residues. The CDR3 sequence: CASSWAGTYEQYF. CDR3 DNA sequence: TGTGCCAGCAGTTGGGCCGGTACCTACGAGCAGTACTTC.

The rearrangement links TRBV7-2 to TRBJ1-1; no definite D call. The germline V and J ends were trimmed by 5 bases and 1 base, with 17 bases remaining between them. Germline values: CDR1 SGHTA, CDR2 FQGNSA. The CDR3 contains 16 residues. CDR3 loop: CASSAYRLRSNTEAFF. DNA for the CDR3: TGTGCCAGCAGCGCGTACAGATTAAGATCGAACACTGAAGCTTTCTTT. Based on the CDR3 plus reference TRBV7-2 and TRBJ1-1, the full variable domain is GAGVSQSPSNKVTEKGKDVELRCDPISGHTALYWYRQSLGQGLEFLIYFQGNSAPDKSGLPSDRFSAERTGGSVSTLTIQRTQQEDSAVYLCASSAYRLRSNTEAFFGQGTRLTVV.

The rearrangement links TRBV2 to TRBJ2-1; possibly TRBD2 for D (6 bases). The CDR3 is 12 residues long. Germline V gene sequence: CDR1 SNHLY, CDR2 FYNNEI. Trimming took 5 bases from V and 8 from J, leaving 10 bases between them. The CDR3 DNA is TGTGCCAGCAGTAGGGACTTCTATGAGCAGTTCTTC. This codes for CASSRDFYEQFF. The whole variable domain, remainder taken from reference TRBV2 and TRBJ2-1, is EPEVTQTPSHQVTQMGQEVILRCVPISNHLYFYWYRQILGQKVEFLVSFYNNEISEKSEIFDDQFSVERPDGSNFTLKIRSTKLEDSAMYFCASSRDFYEQFFGPGTRLTVL.

This clone was counted a few times. The V call is TRBV15, the J call TRBJ2-3; perhaps TRBD2 as D (6 bases). V lost 8 bases and J lost 3, with 12 bases in between. The CDR3 is 13 amino acids. The germline CDR1 and CDR2 sequences are LNHNV and YYDKDF (reference sequence). The CDR3 DNA is TGTGCCACCCGTCTCGGGGGAACAGATACGCAGTATTTT. Protein sequence: CATRLGGTDTQYF.

The sample holds a few counts of this clone. CDR3 DNA sequence: TGTGCCAGCAGCCAAGGGGGACTAGCGGGGATGGTAGCCCAAGAGACCCAGTACTTC. It yields the protein CASSQGGLAGMVAQETQYF. The V gene is TRBV5-4, the J gene TRBJ2-5; TRBD2 matches 13 bases. Germline V gives CDR1 SGHNT, CDR2 YYREEE (reference sequence). V dropped 4 bases and J dropped 1; count of bases not matched to a gene: 13. CDR3 length equals 19 residues.

This clone was counted only a few times. The CDR3 region is CASSPHRLAGWDEQFF. CDR3 coding DNA: TGTGCCAGCAGCCCCCACAGACTAGCGGGATGGGATGAGCAGTTCTTC. V gene TRBV28 combines with J gene TRBJ2-1; 11 nucleotides agree with TRBD2. Germline loops: CDR1 MDHEN, CDR2 SYDVKM. V lost 6 bases to trimming and J lost 8 bases; unmatched junction nucleotides: 12. The CDR3 extends over 16 amino acids.

This clone was detected only a few times. The chain combines TRBV29-1 with TRBJ1-2; the match to TRBD1 covers 8 bases. The germline V gene encodes CDR1 SQVTM and CDR2 ANQGSEA. The CDR3 totals 12 residues. The CDR3 loop reads CYAGDRNYGYTF. CDR3 nucleotides: TGCTATGCCGGGGACAGGAACTATGGCTACACCTTC. Looking up the rest from reference TRBV29-1 and TRBJ1-2 gives the full variable domain: SAVISQKPSRDICQRGTSLTIQCQVDSQVTMMFWYRQQPGQSLTLIATANQGSEATYESGFVIDKFPISRPNLTFSTLTVSNMSPEDSSIYLCYAGDRNYGYTFGSGTRLTVV.

This clone was observed many times. This rearrangement joins TRBV7-3 to TRBJ2-3, with 12 bases aligning to TRBD2. CDR1 and CDR2 from the germline V gene are SGHTA and FQGTGA. The CDR3 runs to 18 residues. J was trimmed by 5 bases and V by 5 bases; bases with no gene match: 14. This CDR3 is CASSKKGSSGRAGDTQYF. The CDR3 nucleotides read TGTGCCAGCAGCAAAAAGGGCTCTAGCGGGAGGGCGGGAGATACGCAGTATTTT.